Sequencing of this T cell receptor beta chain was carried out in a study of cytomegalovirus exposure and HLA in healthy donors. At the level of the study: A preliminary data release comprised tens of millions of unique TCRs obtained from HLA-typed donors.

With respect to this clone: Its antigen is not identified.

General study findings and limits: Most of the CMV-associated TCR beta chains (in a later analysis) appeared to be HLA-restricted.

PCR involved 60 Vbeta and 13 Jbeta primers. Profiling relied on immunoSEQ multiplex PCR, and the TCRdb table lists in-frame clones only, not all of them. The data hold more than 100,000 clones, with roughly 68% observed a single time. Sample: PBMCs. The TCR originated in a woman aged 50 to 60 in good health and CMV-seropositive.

The CDR3 sequence is CASSLTPGNSNQPQHF. In DNA form, the CDR3 reads TGTGCCAGCAGCTTAACCCCCGGTAATAGCAATCAGCCCCAGCATTTT. The rearrangement joins TRBV7-6 to TRBJ1-5, with D hard to call. The CDR3 has 16 amino acids. Looked up from germline, CDR1 is SGHVS and CDR2 is FNYEAQ. The V and J ends lost 2 bases and 0 bases respectively, with 11 bases between them.